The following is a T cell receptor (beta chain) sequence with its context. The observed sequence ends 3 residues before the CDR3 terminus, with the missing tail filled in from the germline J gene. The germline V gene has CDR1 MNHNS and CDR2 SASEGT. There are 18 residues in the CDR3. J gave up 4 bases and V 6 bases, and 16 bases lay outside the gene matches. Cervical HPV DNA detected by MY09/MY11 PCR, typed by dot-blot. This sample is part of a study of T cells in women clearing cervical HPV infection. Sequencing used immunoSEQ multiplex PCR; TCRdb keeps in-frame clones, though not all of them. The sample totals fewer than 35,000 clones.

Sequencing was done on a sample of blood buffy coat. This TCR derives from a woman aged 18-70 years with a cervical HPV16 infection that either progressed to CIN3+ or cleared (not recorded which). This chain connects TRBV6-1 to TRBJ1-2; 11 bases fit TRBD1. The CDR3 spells CASRERTGQGAFLYGYTF. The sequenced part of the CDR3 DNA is TGTGCCAGCAGGGAACGAACCGGACAGGGGGCCTTCCTCTATGGC.